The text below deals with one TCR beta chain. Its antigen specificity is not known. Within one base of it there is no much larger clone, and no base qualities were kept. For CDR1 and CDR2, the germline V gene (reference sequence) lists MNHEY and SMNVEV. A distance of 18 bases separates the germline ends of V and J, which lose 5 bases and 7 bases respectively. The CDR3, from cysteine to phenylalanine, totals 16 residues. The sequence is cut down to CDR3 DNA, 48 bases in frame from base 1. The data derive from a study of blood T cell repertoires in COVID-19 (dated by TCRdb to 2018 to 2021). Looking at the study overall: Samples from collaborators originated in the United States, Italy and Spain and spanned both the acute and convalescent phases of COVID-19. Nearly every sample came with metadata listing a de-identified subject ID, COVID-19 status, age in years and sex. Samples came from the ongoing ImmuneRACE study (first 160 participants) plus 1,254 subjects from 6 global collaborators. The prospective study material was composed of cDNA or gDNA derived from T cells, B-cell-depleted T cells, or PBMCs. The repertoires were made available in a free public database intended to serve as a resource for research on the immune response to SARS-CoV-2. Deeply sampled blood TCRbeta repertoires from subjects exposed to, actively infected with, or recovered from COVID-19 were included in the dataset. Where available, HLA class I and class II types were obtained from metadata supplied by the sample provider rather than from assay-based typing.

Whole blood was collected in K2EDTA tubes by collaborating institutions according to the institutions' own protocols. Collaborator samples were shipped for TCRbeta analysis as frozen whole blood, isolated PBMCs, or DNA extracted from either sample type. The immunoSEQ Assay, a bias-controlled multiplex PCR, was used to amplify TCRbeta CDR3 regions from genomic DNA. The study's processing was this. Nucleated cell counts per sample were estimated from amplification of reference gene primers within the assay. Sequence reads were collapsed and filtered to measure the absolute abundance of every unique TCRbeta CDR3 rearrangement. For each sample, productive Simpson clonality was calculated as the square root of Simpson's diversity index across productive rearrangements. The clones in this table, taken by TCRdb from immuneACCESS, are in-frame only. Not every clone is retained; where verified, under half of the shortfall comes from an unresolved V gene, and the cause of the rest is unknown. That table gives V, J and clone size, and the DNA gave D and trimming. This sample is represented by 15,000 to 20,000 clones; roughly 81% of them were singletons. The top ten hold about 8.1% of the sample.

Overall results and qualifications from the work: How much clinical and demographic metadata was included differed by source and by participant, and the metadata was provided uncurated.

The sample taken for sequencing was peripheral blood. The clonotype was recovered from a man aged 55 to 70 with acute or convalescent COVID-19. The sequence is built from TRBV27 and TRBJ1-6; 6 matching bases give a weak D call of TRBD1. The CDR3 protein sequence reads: CASSLWLGGVNSPLHF. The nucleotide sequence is TGTGCCAGCAGTCTTTGGTTAGGGGGGGTCAATTCACCCCTCCACTTT.